This T cell receptor (beta chain) was found in a study of cytomegalovirus exposure and HLA in healthy donors. Per the germline V gene, CDR1 is SGDLS and CDR2 is YYNGEE. CDR3 length equals 15 residues. Trimming stripped 0 bases from V and 3 bases from J, with 13 bases between. Study conclusions and caveats: According to the study, around 150 TCR beta chains were cytomegalovirus-associated.

PCR used 60 Vbeta primers and 13 Jbeta primers. Assay: immunoSEQ multiplex PCR; the TCRdb copy retains only in-frame clones and omits some. Of around 120,000 clones listed, over 70% are singletons. Comment on this clone: What it binds is not known.

The source is a female donor in good health and CMV-seropositive. Sequencing used PBMCs. This sequence joins TRBV9 and TRBJ2-7; perhaps TRBD1 as D (6 bases). The CDR3 coding sequence is TGTGCCAGCAGCGTAGCGACAGGCTATCTCTACGAGCAGTACTTC. This translates into CASSVATGYLYEQYF. The full variable domain, rest sourced from reference TRBV9 and TRBJ2-7, is DSGVTQTPKHLITATGQRVTLRCSPRSGDLSVYWYQQSLDQGLQFLIQYYNGEERAKGNILERFSAQQFPDLHSELNLSSLELGDSALYFCASSVATGYLYEQYFGPGTRLTVT.